The T cell receptor beta chain under discussion was sequenced for a study of T cell responses to AZD1222 COVID-19 vaccine. Generated by immunoSEQ multiplex PCR, the TCRdb table keeps only in-frame clones and is missing some. The sample yields roughly 99,000 clones, about 85% seen once. Study-wide results and caveats: Among AZD1222 vaccinees, only six were seropositive at baseline. Per reports, nearly half of all spike-specific TCRs target regions that are unmutated in variants. With dominance at 160-218 and 743-854, vaccine-associated CD4 TCRs spanned spike.

This clone has a handful of counts. Its antigen is not known. The source is an adult who received the AZD1222 COVID-19 vaccine. Material: peripheral blood, obtained 28 days after the second AZD1222 dose.

This CDR3 is CASSDTGVWEETQYF. CDR3 DNA sequence: TGTGCCAGCAGCGACACGGGGGTTTGGGAAGAGACCCAGTACTTC. The chain joins TRBV7-2 to TRBJ2-5; TRBD2 is a possible D gene (6 bases). V was cut by 5 bases and J by 3 bases, with 16 bases left in between. Germline CDR1 is SGHTA and CDR2 is FQGNSA. This CDR3 comprises 15 residues.